The sequence of this T cell receptor beta chain was determined in a study of cytomegalovirus exposure and HLA in healthy donors. General study findings and limits: A later analysis revealed that TCR association rates differed between HLA loci, peaking at DRB1 and bottoming out at HLA-C. As immune exposure information, only CMV serostatus was available. The likely origin of a cluster of highly shared sequence variants was a sequencing artifact. TCR beta chains numbering more than 150 were designated cytomegalovirus-associated.

The CDR3 contains 15 residues. The J segment lost 7 bases and the V segment lost 5 bases, leaving 3 bases of the junction unmatched. CDR1 MNHNY and CDR2 SVGAGI come from the germline V gene (reference sequence). Concerning this clone: Its antigen is as yet unknown.

Amplification used 60 Vbeta primers and 13 Jbeta primers. This table comes from immunoSEQ multiplex PCR, and its TCRdb copy is limited to in-frame clones, with some not included. The profile shows about 220,000 clones, around 80% of them singletons. The sequence was obtained from a man aged 40-49 years in good health and CMV-seropositive. The gene calls are TRBV6-6 and TRBJ2-1; TRBD2 matches at 15 bases. Sequenced sample: PBMCs. The CDR3 loop reads CASSPGTSGGNEQFF. CDR3 DNA sequence: TGTGCCAGCAGTCCTGGGACTAGCGGGGGGAATGAGCAGTTCTTC.